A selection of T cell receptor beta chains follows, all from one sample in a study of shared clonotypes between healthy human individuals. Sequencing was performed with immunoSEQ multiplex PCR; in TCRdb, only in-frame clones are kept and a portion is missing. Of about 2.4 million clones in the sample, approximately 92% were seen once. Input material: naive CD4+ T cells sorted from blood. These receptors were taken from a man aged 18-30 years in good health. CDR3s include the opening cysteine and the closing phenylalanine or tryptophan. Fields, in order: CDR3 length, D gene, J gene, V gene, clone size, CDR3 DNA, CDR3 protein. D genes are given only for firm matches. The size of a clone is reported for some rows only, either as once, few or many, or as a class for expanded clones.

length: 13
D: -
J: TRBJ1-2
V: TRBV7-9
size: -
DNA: TGTGCCAGCAGCACAGGGACCGCAAATGGCTACACCTTC
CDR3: CASSTGTANGYTF

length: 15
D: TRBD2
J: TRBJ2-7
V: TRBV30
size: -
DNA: TGTGCCTGGAGTGTACGGGCTAGCGGGGCCTACGAGCAGTACTTC
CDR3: CAWSVRASGAYEQYF

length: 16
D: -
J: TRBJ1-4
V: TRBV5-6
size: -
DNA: TGTGCCAGCAGCTTGGGGAAGCTTTCTGGGAGTGAAAAACTGTTTTTT
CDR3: CASSLGKLSGSEKLFF

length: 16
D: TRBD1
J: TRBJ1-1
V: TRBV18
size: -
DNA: TGTGCCAGCTCAATCGGACAGGGGGCAAGGGACACTGAAGCTTTCTTT
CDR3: CASSIGQGARDTEAFF

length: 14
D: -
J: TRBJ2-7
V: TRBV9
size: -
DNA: TGTGCCAGCAGCCCCCAGACAGGAGGTTGGGAGCAGTACTTC
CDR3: CASSPQTGGWEQYF

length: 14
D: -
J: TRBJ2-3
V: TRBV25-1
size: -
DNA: TGTGCCAGCAGTGATTTGAGGGCGGCAGATACGCAGTATTTT
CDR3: CASSDLRAADTQYF

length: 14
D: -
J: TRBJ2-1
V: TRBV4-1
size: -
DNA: TGCGCCAGCAGCCAAGAGTTAACTTACAATGAGCAGTTCTTC
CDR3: CASSQELTYNEQFF

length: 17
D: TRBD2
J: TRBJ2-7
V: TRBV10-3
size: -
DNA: TGTGCCATCAGTGAAGTCCCACCCGACGGGGGAGGGCGCGAGCAGTACTTC
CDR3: CAISEVPPDGGGREQYF

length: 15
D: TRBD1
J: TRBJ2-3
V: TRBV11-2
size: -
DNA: TGTGCCAGCGGGCCCGGGACAGCCTCCACAGATACGCAGTATTTT
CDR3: CASGPGTASTDTQYF

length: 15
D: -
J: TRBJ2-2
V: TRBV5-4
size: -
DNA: TGTGCCAGCAGCTTGGCGCAGGGATGGACCGGGGAGCTGTTTTTT
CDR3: CASSLAQGWTGELFF

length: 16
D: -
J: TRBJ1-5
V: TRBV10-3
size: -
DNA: TGTGCCATCAGTGACCTACCAGGGGAGAGCAATCAGCCCCAGCATTTT
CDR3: CAISDLPGESNQPQHF

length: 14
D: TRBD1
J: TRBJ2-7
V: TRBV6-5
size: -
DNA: TGTGCCAGCAGCCTTGACAGGGGGCTCTACGAGCAGTACTTC
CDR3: CASSLDRGLYEQYF

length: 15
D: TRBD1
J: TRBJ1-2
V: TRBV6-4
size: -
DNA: TGTGCCAGCAGTCCGGGACAGGGTACTAACTATGGCTACACCTTC
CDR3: CASSPGQGTNYGYTF

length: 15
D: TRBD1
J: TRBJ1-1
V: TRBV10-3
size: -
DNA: TGTGCCATCAGTGACCTGGACAGGAGAAACACTGAAGCTTTCTTT
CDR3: CAISDLDRRNTEAFF

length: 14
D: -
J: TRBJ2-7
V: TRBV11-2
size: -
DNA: TGTGCCAGCAGCCGATCCGGGCCCTCCTACGAGCAGTACTTC
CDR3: CASSRSGPSYEQYF

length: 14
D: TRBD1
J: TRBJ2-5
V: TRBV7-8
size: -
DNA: TGTGCCAGCAGCTTAGTAACAGGGGAAGAGACCCAGTACTTC
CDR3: CASSLVTGEETQYF

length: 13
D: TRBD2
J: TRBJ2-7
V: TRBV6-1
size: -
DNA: TGTGCCAGCGGATGGGGGAGGGGAACCGAGCAGTACTTC
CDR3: CASGWGRGTEQYF

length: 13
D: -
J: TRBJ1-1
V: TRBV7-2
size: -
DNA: TGTGCCAGCAGCACGGACAGGAACACTGAAGCTTTCTTT
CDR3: CASSTDRNTEAFF

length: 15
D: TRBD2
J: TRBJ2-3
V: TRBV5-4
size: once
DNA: TGTGCCAGCAGCTTGGTAGCGGGAGGGGCAGATACGCAGTATTTT
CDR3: CASSLVAGGADTQYF

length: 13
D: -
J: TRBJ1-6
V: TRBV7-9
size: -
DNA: TGTGCCAGCAAGGGGCCCAATAATTCACCCCTCCACTTT
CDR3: CASKGPNNSPLHF

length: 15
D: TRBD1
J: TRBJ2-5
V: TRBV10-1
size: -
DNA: TGCGCCAGCAGTGACCGGACAGGGATTCAGGAGACCCAGTACTTC
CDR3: CASSDRTGIQETQYF

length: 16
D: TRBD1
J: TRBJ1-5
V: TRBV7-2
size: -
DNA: TGTGCCAGCAGCTCCAGGGACAGTATAAGCAATCAGCCCCAGCATTTT
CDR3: CASSSRDSISNQPQHF

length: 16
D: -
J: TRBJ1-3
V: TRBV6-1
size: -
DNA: TGTGCCAGCAGTGTGCTCCAGGTGCTCTCTGGAAACACCATATATTTT
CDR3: CASSVLQVLSGNTIYF

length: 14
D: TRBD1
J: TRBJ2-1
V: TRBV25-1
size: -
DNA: TGTGCCAGCAGTGAAGACAGGGAATGGCATGAGCAGTTCTTC
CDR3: CASSEDREWHEQFF

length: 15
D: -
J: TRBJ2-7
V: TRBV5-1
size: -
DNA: TGCGCCAGCAGCTTGGGCAGGGGCGAAGACTACGAGCAGTACTTC
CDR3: CASSLGRGEDYEQYF

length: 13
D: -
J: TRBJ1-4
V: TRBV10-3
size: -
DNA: TGTGCCATCAGTGACGGGGTCGGCGAAAAACTGTTTTTT
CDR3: CAISDGVGEKLFF

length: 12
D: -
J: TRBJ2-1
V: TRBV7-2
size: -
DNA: TGTGCCAGCAGCTTAGACGTCCATGAGCAGTTCTTC
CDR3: CASSLDVHEQFF

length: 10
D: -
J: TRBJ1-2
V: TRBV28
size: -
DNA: TGTGCCAGCAGCCAAGCCGGGACAAACTTC
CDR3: CASSQAGTNF

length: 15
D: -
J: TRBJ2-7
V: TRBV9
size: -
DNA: TGTGCCAGCAGCGTACAGGGGGGAAGCTCCTACGAGCAGTACTTC
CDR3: CASSVQGGSSYEQYF

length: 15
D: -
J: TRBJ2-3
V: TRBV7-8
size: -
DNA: TGTGCCAGCAGCGCCCGGGACGGGAGCACAGATACGCAGTATTTT
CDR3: CASSARDGSTDTQYF

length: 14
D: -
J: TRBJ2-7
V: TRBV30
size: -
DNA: TGTGCCTGGAGTGTAGGGCAGGGTATCTACGAGCAGTACTTC
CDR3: CAWSVGQGIYEQYF

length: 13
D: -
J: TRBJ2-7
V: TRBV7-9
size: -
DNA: TGTGCCAGCAGCCGATACGGCCCCTACGAGCAGTACTTC
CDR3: CASSRYGPYEQYF

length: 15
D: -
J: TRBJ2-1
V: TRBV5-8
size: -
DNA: TGTGCCAGCAGCCCGGGACCTCCCCTCTGGAATGAGCAGTTCTTC
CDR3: CASSPGPPLWNEQFF

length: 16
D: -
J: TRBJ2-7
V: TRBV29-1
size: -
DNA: TGCAGCGTTGAAGAGGTGAGTCGGGACCCCCCCGGCGAGCAGTACTTC
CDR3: CSVEEVSRDPPGEQYF

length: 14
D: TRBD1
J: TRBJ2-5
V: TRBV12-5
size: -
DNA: TGTGCTAGTGGTTTCCTGGGACAGCAAGAGACCCAGTACTTC
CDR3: CASGFLGQQETQYF

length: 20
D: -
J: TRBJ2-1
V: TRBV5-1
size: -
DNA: TGCGCCAGCAGCGATCCTCGAGTATTGGTGGGTAGCACTACCTACAATGAGCAGTTCTTC
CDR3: CASSDPRVLVGSTTYNEQFF

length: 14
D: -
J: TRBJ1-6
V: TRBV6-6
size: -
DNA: TGTGCCAGCAGTTTACTCTCGGATAATTCACCCCTCCACTTT
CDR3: CASSLLSDNSPLHF

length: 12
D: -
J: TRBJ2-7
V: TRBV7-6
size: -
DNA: TGTGCCAGCAGCATGGACAGCTACGAGCAGTACTTC
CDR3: CASSMDSYEQYF

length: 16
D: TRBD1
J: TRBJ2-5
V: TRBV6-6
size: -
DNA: TGTGCCAGCAGTTTCTCGCCGACAGGGCCCCAAGAGACCCAGTACTTC
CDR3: CASSFSPTGPQETQYF

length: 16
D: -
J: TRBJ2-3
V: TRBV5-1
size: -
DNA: TGCGCCAGCAGCTTGTCCCCCTACCGCGAGACAGATACGCAGTATTTT
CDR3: CASSLSPYRETDTQYF

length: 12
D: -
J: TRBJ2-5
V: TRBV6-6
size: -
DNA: TGTGCCAGCAAGACCGGTAGTGAGACCCAGTACTTC
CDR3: CASKTGSETQYF

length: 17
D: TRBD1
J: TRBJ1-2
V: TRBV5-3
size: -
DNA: TGTGCCAGAAGATCCCGGGACAGGGTTGGGAGGGACTATGGCTACACCTTC
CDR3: CARRSRDRVGRDYGYTF

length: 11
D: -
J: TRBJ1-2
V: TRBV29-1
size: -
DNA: TGCAGCGTTGAGCAGGGCTATGGCTACACCTTC
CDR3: CSVEQGYGYTF

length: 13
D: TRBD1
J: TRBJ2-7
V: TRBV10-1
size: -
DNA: TGCGCCAGCACGTCGGGACAGGGGGCTGAGCAGTACTTC
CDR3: CASTSGQGAEQYF

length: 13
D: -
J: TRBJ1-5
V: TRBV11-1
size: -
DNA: TGTGCCAGCAGCTTCTCAGGGAATCAGCCCCAGCATTTT
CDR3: CASSFSGNQPQHF

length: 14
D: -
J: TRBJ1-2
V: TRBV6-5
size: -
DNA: TGTGCCACGCGGGACAACCAGTATTACTATGGCTACACCTTC
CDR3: CATRDNQYYYGYTF

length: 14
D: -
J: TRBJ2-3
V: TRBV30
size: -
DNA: TGTGCCTGGAGTGGTGCGGGCCGCACAGATACGCAGTATTTT
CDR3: CAWSGAGRTDTQYF

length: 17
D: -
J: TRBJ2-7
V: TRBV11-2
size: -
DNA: TGTGCCAGCAGCACAATCGGCTCGAGGGGAACCCCCTACGAGCAGTACTTC
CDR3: CASSTIGSRGTPYEQYF

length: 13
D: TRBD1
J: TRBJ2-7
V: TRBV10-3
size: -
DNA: TGTGCCATCAGTGGGTCAACAGGGGTAGAGGAATACTTC
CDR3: CAISGSTGVEEYF

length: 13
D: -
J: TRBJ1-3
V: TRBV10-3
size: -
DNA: TGTGCCATCAGTGAGTCCGGCGGTTCCACCATATATTTT
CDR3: CAISESGGSTIYF